A selection of T cell receptor beta chains follows, all from one sample in a study of PD-1 blockade in classical Hodgkin lymphoma. TCRdb's copy holds only in-frame clones and misses some; the assay was immunoSEQ multiplex PCR. The table lists 10,000 to 15,000 clones, less than 90% of them singletons. Source: peripheral blood mononuclear cells (PBMCs), taken at baseline. These receptors all come from a human donor with classical Hodgkin lymphoma. CDR3s include the opening cysteine and the closing phenylalanine or tryptophan. A D gene is named only where the DNA matches it firmly. The listing skips clone size in some rows; elsewhere it reads once, few, many or a size class.

clone_size j_call d_call v_call cdr3_nt cdr3_aa
once TRBJ2-2 - TRBV6-1 TGTGCCAGCATTCCGGGGAAGAACACCGGGGAGCTGTTTTTT CASIPGKNTGELFF
- TRBJ2-7 - TRBV7-2 TGTGCCAGCAGCGCGGCGCGGGGATATATAGGCGAGCAGTACTTC CASSAARGYIGEQYF
- TRBJ1-1 - TRBV7-9 TGTGCCAGCAGCACCTTCCGGGGGATGGGAGAGAACACTGAAGCTTTCTTT CASSTFRGMGENTEAFF
few TRBJ1-1 - TRBV19 TGTGCCAGTAGTCGAGGACAGAAGAACACTGAAGCTTTCTTT CASSRGQKNTEAFF
- TRBJ1-5 - TRBV7-9 TGTGCCAGCAGCCTAGACAGTACGCCCCAGCATTTT CASSLDSTPQHF
- TRBJ1-2 TRBD1 TRBV28 TGTGCCAGCAGTCCCCAGGGACAGGGCCCATATGGCTACACCTTC CASSPQGQGPYGYTF
- TRBJ1-5 - TRBV15 TGTGCCACCAGCAGAGATCGGTACCAGCCCCAGCATTTT CATSRDRYQPQHF
- TRBJ2-2 TRBD1 TRBV30 TGTGCCTGGAGTGTGTTAGGGGGCGGAGACACCGGGGAGCTGTTTTTT CAWSVLGGGDTGELFF
- TRBJ2-3 - TRBV5-6 TGTGCCAGCAGCTGGACGGTTTTTACCACAGATACGCAGTATTTT CASSWTVFTTDTQYF
- TRBJ2-7 - TRBV4-3 TGCGCCAGCAGCCATGACTCCCGCTCCTACGAGCAGTACTTC CASSHDSRSYEQYF
- TRBJ2-5 - TRBV15 TGTGCCACCAGCAGAGATCGCGGAGATATGGAGACCCAGTACTTC CATSRDRGDMETQYF
- TRBJ2-1 - TRBV9 TGTGCCAGCAGCGTAGACCTCCTCGTAGTCGGGCACAATGAGCAGTTCTTC CASSVDLLVVGHNEQFF
- TRBJ2-2 TRBD2 TRBV6-1 TGTGCCAGCGGACTAGCGGTTCCCACCGGGGAGCTGTTTTTT CASGLAVPTGELFF
- TRBJ2-2 TRBD2 TRBV14 TGTGCCGGCAGCCAAGTAAATAGCGGGAGGGCCGTCACCGGGGAGCTGTTTTTT CAGSQVNSGRAVTGELFF
- TRBJ1-3 - TRBV5-5 TGTGCCAGCAGCTTGGGACACAGCTCTGGAAACACCATATATTTT CASSLGHSSGNTIYF
- TRBJ1-5 - TRBV11-3 TGTGCCAGCAGCACACAGGGTCAGCCCCAGCATTTT CASSTQGQPQHF
- TRBJ1-2 - TRBV5-4 TGTGCCAGCAGCCCCGGGGGGTTTGGAATTAACTATGGCTACACCTTC CASSPGGFGINYGYTF
- TRBJ2-3 TRBD2 TRBV4-3 TGCGCCAGCAGCCCTACTAGCGGGAGGGGGAGAGATACGCAGTATTTT CASSPTSGRGRDTQYF
- TRBJ1-4 - TRBV7-9 TGTGCCAGTCGTGATGTAACTAATGAAAAACTGTTTTTT CASRDVTNEKLFF
once TRBJ2-6 TRBD1 TRBV19 TGTGCCAGTAGTATAGGACAGGGATTTCACTCTGGGGCCAACGTCCTGACTTTC CASSIGQGFHSGANVLTF
- TRBJ2-1 TRBD2 TRBV5-6 TGTGCCAGCAGCTTGGGTGTAGCGGGGGCTTCGAGCTCCTACAATGAGCAGTTCTTC CASSLGVAGASSSYNEQFF
- TRBJ1-3 TRBD1 TRBV5-1 TGCGCCAGCAGCGAGACAGGGGCTGGAAACACCATATATTTT CASSETGAGNTIYF
- TRBJ2-1 - TRBV2 TGTGCCAGCAGTGATTCGGGCTACTTCAATGAGCAGTTCTTC CASSDSGYFNEQFF
- TRBJ1-5 TRBD1 TRBV19 TGTGCCAGTAGTCCCGGGACAGGGTTCAATCAGCCCCAGCATTTT CASSPGTGFNQPQHF
- TRBJ1-1 TRBD1 TRBV18 TGTGCCAGCTCACCGGGAAAGGACAGGGAAGCTTTCTTT CASSPGKDREAFF
once TRBJ2-2 TRBD1 TRBV7-6 TGTGCCAGCAGGCTAGGGGGCCGCACCGGGGAGCTGTTTTTT CASRLGGRTGELFF
few TRBJ2-3 - TRBV12-5 TGTGCTAGTGGTTTAGGTCAGATTAGCACAGATACGCAGTATTTT CASGLGQISTDTQYF
once TRBJ2-3 - TRBV20-1 TGCAGTGCACCAAGCCCAGATACGCAGTATTTT CSAPSPDTQYF
- TRBJ2-7 - TRBV28 TGTGCCAGCAGTCCAGGGGCATTAGGGTACGAGCAGTACTTC CASSPGALGYEQYF
- TRBJ1-1 - TRBV6-1 TGTGCCAGCATAACAGGCGGAGGTGGCCGCACTGAAGCTTTCTTT CASITGGGGRTEAFF
- TRBJ1-1 - TRBV30 TGTGCCTGGGTGGATTCCCCCCGGTGGACTGAAGCTTTCTTT CAWVDSPRWTEAFF
- TRBJ2-5 - TRBV6-1 TGTGCCAGCAGACTAGGAGGCAGAGGCGGGACCCAGTACTTC CASRLGGRGGTQYF
- TRBJ1-5 TRBD1 TRBV4-1 TGCGCCAGCAGCCAAGAAGGGGGCCGACAGGGGAGTCAGCCCCAGCATTTT CASSQEGGRQGSQPQHF
- TRBJ1-2 - TRBV29-1 TGCAGCGTTGAATGCTCAGAGGACTTGGGCTACACCTTC CSVECSEDLGYTF
- TRBJ1-3 TRBD1 TRBV5-6 TGTGCCAGCAGCTTATCGGGGACAGGAGTTTCTGGAAACACCATATATTTT CASSLSGTGVSGNTIYF
- TRBJ2-1 - TRBV30 TGTGCCTGGAGGGGATACGTGAATGAGCAGTTCTTC CAWRGYVNEQFF
- TRBJ1-1 - TRBV7-6 TGTGCCAGCAGCTTAGAATTGAACACTGAAGCTTTCTTT CASSLELNTEAFF
- TRBJ1-4 - TRBV18 TGTGCCAGCTCACCAAGGTCCAGCCCTAATGAAAAACTGTTTTTT CASSPRSSPNEKLFF
- TRBJ2-5 TRBD1 TRBV4-3 TGCGCCAGCAGCCACCGACAGGGACAAGAGACCCAGTACTTC CASSHRQGQETQYF
once TRBJ2-1 TRBD2 TRBV19 TGTGCCAGTATCGGGGCTAGCGGGAGGGCCAATGAGCAGTTCTTC CASIGASGRANEQFF
- TRBJ2-5 - TRBV7-9 TGTGCCAGCAGCCCAACAGGGATCCGGGAGACCCAGTACTTC CASSPTGIRETQYF
- TRBJ2-1 - TRBV4-3 TGCGCCAGCAGCCAAGTTGTGGGGACTTACAATGAGCAGTTCTTC CASSQVVGTYNEQFF